The sequence of this TCR beta chain was determined in a study of blood T cell repertoires in COVID-19. The CDR3 sequence is 14 residues long. Deletions cut 2 bases from V and 4 bases from J, with 14 bases between. From germline, CDR1 is SQVTM and CDR2 ANQGSEA. Profiling relied on immunoSEQ multiplex PCR, and the TCRdb table lists in-frame clones only, not all of them. The table records 300,000 to 350,000 clones, approximately 83% of them present only once. The TCR comes from a young man who had recovered from COVID-19. V and J are TRBV29-1 and TRBJ2-5; perhaps TRBD2 as D (7 bases). Sequencing used PBMCs or T cells enriched from blood (not recorded which). CDR3 nucleotide sequence: TGCAGCGTTGAACGTAGGGGGGGTGCAGAGACCCAGTACTTC. It specifies CSVERRGGAETQYF.